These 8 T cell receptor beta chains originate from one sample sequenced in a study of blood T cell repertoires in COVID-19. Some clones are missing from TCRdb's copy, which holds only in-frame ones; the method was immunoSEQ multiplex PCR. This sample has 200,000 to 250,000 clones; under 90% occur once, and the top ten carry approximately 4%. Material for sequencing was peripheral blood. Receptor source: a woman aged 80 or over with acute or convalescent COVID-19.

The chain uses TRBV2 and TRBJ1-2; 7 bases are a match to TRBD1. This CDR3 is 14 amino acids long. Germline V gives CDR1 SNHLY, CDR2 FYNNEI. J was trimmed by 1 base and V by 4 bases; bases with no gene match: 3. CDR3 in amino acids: CASSGTGVNYGYTF. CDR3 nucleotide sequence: TGTGCCAGCAGTGGAACAGGGGTTAACTATGGCTACACCTTC.

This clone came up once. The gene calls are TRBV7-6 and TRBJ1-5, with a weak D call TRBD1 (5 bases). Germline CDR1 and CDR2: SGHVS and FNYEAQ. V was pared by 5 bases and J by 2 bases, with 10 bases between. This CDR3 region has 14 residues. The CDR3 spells CASSKGEGNQPQHF. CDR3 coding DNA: TGTGCCAGCAGCAAAGGGGAAGGCAATCAGCCCCAGCATTTT.

Here the CDR3 DNA reads TGTGCCACCAGCACGGACAGGGCCTACGAGCAGTACTTC. Amino acids: CATSTDRAYEQYF. This sequence joins TRBV15 and TRBJ2-7; TRBD1 matches 8 bases. The CDR3 runs 13 residues. Germline V gene lookup returns CDR1 LNHNV and CDR2 YYDKDF (reference sequence). Trimming cost V 4 bases and J 2 bases; bases outside gene matches: 1.

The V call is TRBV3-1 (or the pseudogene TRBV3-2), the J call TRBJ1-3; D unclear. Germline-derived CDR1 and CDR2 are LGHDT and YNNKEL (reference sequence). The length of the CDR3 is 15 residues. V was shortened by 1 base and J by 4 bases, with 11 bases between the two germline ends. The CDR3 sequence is CASSQVSGGGNTIYF. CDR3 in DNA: TGTGCCAGCAGCCAAGTCAGCGGAGGAGGAAACACCATATATTTT.

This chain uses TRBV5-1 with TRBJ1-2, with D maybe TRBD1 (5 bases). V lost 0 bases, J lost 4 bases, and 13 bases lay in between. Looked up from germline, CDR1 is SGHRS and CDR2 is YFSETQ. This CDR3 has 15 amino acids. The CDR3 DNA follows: TGCGCCAGCAGCTTGGAAGGGCACGGGGGCTATGGCTACACCTTC. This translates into CASSLEGHGGYGYTF.

The CDR3 loop reads CASSELGGAPSYEQYF. The CDR3, as DNA: TGTGCCAGCAGTGAATTAGGAGGAGCCCCATCCTACGAGCAGTACTTC. The chain is built from TRBV6-1 and TRBJ2-7; tentative D call: TRBD2 (5 bases). The germline gives CDR1 MNHNS, CDR2 SASEGT. Trimming pared 2 bases from V and 1 base from J, leaving 15 bases between. The CDR3 covers 16 residues.

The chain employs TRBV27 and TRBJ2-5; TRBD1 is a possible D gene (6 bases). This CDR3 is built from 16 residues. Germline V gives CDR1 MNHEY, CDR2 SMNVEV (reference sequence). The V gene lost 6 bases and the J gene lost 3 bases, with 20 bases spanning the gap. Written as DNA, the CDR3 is TGTGCCAGCAGGAACAAACCGACAGGCCGGGAAGAGACCCAGTACTTC. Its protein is CASRNKPTGREETQYF.

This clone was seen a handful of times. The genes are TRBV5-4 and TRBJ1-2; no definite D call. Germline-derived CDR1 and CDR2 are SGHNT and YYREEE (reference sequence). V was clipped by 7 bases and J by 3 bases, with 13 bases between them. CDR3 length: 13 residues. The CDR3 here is CASASAVDYGYTF. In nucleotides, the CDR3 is TGTGCCAGCGCCTCTGCAGTTGACTATGGCTACACCTTC.